This passage covers 31 T cell receptor beta chains from one sample sequenced in a study of cytomegalovirus exposure and HLA in healthy donors. Both 60 Vbeta primers and 13 Jbeta primers went into the PCR. Some clones are missing from TCRdb's copy, which holds only in-frame ones; the method was immunoSEQ multiplex PCR. The table includes 100,000 to 150,000 clones, roughly 66% detected once. The sequencing sample was made of PBMCs. The receptors were gathered from a man between 60 and 75 years old in good health and CMV-seropositive.

CDR3 nucleotides: TGTGCCAGCAAAAGAACTGCGGGGGTTTCCTACGAGCAGTACTTC. Translation gives CASKRTAGVSYEQYF. The chain combines TRBV10-3 with TRBJ2-7; 7 bases are shared with TRBD2. The CDR3 consists of 15 residues. The trim removed 10 bases at V and 1 base at J, leaving 13 bases unmatched. CDR1 and CDR2 from the germline V gene are ENHRY and SYGVKD.

The CDR3 sequence: CASSFSGYEQYF. CDR3 DNA: TGTGCCAGCAGTTTTAGCGGGTACGAGCAGTACTTC. The gene calls are TRBV6-6 and TRBJ2-7; 7 bases are a match to TRBD2. V lost 4 bases to trimming and J lost 4 bases; unmatched junction nucleotides: 1. Looked up from germline, CDR1 is MNHNY and CDR2 is SVGAGI (reference sequence). The CDR3 spans 12 residues.

There are a few counts of this clone. J is TRBJ2-1 and V is TRBV5-1, with 7 bases matching TRBD2. V shed 4 bases, J shed 9 bases, and the junction held 7 bases outside the gene matches. This CDR3 is 13 amino acids long. Germline V gene sequence: CDR1 SGHRS, CDR2 YFSETQ. In DNA, the CDR3 is TGCGCCAGCAGCCTCCGACTAGCTACTGAGCAGTTCTTC. It translates to CASSLRLATEQFF.

The chain combines TRBV2 with TRBJ2-7; D uncertain. Germline CDR1 reads SNHLY; CDR2 reads FYNNEI. With 8 bases removed from V and 0 bases from J, the gap between germline ends came to 8 bases. The CDR3 sequence is 12 residues long. The CDR3 protein is CASAQSSYEQYF. The CDR3 nucleotides read TGTGCCAGCGCACAGAGCTCCTACGAGCAGTACTTC.

This clone was counted a single time. The chain joins TRBV5-5 to TRBJ2-3; D might be TRBD2 (5 bases). This CDR3 is 16 amino acids long. The V gene's germline CDR1 is SGHKS and CDR2 YYEKEE (reference sequence). V was cut by 2 bases and J by 1 base, with 14 bases left in between. In DNA, the CDR3 is TGTGCCAGCAGCTTAGCCGGGGTCACCGGCACAGATACGCAGTATTTT. Protein: CASSLAGVTGTDTQYF. Looking up the rest from reference TRBV5-5 and TRBJ2-3 gives the full variable domain: DAGVTQSPTHLIKTRGQQVTLRCSPISGHKSVSWYQQVLGQGPQFIFQYYEKEERGRGNFPDRFSARQFPNYSSELNVNALLLGDSALYLCASSLAGVTGTDTQYFGPGTRLTVL.

This clone has a handful of counts. V is TRBV28 and J is TRBJ1-2, with a weak D call TRBD1 (6 bases). Trimming cost V 1 base and J 4 bases, with 7 bases left between them. The CDR3 consists of 13 residues. CDR1 and CDR2 (germline): MDHEN, SYDVKM. This CDR3 reads CASSLYRAYGYTF. The CDR3 nucleotides are TGTGCCAGCAGTTTATACAGGGCCTATGGCTACACCTTC.

As concerns this clone: The sample contains more than one DNA sequence encoding this CDR3. The V call is TRBV28, the J call TRBJ2-1; 9 positions match TRBD2. The CDR3 has 15 residues. Per the germline V gene, CDR1 is MDHEN and CDR2 is SYDVKM. Trimming removed 9 bases from V and 2 bases from J; junction bases left unmatched: 8. The CDR3, as DNA: TGTGCCAGTCGAAAGCGGGGGGCCGCCTACAATGAGCAGTTCTTC. This translates into CASRKRGAAYNEQFF.

The chain uses TRBV10-2 and TRBJ2-7; TRBD2 might be the D (7 bases). CDR3 length: 11 amino acids. Looked up from germline, CDR1 is WSHSY and CDR2 is SAAADI. The V end lost 8 bases, the J end lost 12 bases, and 17 bases lay between the germline ends. The chain's CDR3 is CASRGARGLYF. The CDR3 DNA reads TGCGCCAGCCGGGGGGCAAGGGGGTTGTACTTC.

This chain uses TRBV11-3 with TRBJ2-2; 8 bases match TRBD1. The germline CDR1 and CDR2 sequences are SGHNT and YENEEA. CDR3 length: 20 residues. The trim removed 1 base at V and 7 bases at J, leaving 20 bases unmatched. CDR3 nucleotide sequence: TGTGCCAGCAGCTTAGCCCATGGTCCCCCGCAGGACAGGGACGGCGGGGAGCTGTTTTTT. Residues: CASSLAHGPPQDRDGGELFF. Full variable domain (remainder filled in from reference TRBV11-3 and TRBJ2-2): EAGVVQSPRYKIIEKKQPVAFWCNPISGHNTLYWYLQNLGQGPELLIRYENEEAVDDSQLPKDRFSAERLKGVDSTLKIQPAELGDSAVYLCASSLAHGPPQDRDGGELFFGEGSRLTVL.

The table lists this clone with a few counts. The chain uses TRBV28 and TRBJ2-2, with D maybe TRBD2 (5 bases). Trimming took 7 bases from V and 8 from J, leaving 14 bases between them. The CDR3 contains 13 residues. Germline V CDR1 and CDR2: MDHEN, SYDVKM. The CDR3 nucleotides are TGTGCCAGCAATATCGACCGGGGAGGGGAGCTGTTTTTT. Translating gives CASNIDRGGELFF.

This sequence joins TRBV5-1 and TRBJ2-3, with 7 bases that match TRBD1. Germline CDR1 SGHRS, CDR2 YFSETQ. This CDR3 spans 14 amino acids. V trimming: 5 bases; J trimming: 4 bases; junction bases outside the gene matches: 7. The CDR3 spells CASRDDRASDTQYF. CDR3 in DNA: TGCGCCAGCAGGGATGACAGGGCCTCAGATACGCAGTATTTT.

The chain couples TRBV30 to TRBJ1-5, with TRBD1 identical over 10 bases. Unmatched junction bases numbered 0, after V lost 1 base and J lost 6 bases. The length of the CDR3 is 13 residues. Germline values: CDR1 GTSNPN, CDR2 SVGIG (reference sequence). As DNA, the CDR3 is TGTGCCTGGAGTGGGACAGGGGGTCAGCCCCAGCATTTT. Amino acid sequence: CAWSGTGGQPQHF. The full variable domain, with the rest looked up from reference TRBV30 and TRBJ1-5, is SQTIHQWPATLVQPVGSPLSLECTVEGTSNPNLYWYRQAAGRGLQLLFYSVGIGQISSEVPQNLSASRPQDRQFILSSKKLLLSDSGFYLCAWSGTGGQPQHFGDGTRLSIL.

The V gene is TRBV5-6, the J gene TRBJ1-6, with D unresolved. The V end was cut by 2 bases, the J end by 9 bases, with 15 bases between. From germline, CDR1 is SGHDT and CDR2 YYEEEE. The CDR3 loop spans 15 amino acids. The CDR3 nucleotides are TGTGCCAGCAGCTTCGACCCTTCACCAGGTTCACCCCTCCACTTT. Protein sequence: CASSFDPSPGSPLHF.

This rearrangement joins TRBV18 to TRBJ1-2; the D gene is possibly TRBD1 (6 bases). Germline CDR1 KGHSH, CDR2 LQKENI. The CDR3 loop spans 15 amino acids. Trimming shortened V by 3 bases and J by 4 bases, and 15 bases separated the two germline ends. The CDR3 sequence is CASSPTQGLVYGYTF. The CDR3 bases are TGTGCCAGCTCACCTACACAGGGTTTAGTCTATGGCTACACCTTC.

The chain is built from TRBV5-1 and TRBJ1-1; the D is unclear. The germline V gene has CDR1 SGHRS and CDR2 YFSETQ. There are 13 residues in the CDR3. V was pared by 6 bases and J by 4 bases, with 13 bases between. The CDR3 loop reads CASTLSGVTEAFF. The CDR3 nucleotides are TGCGCCAGCACCCTCTCGGGAGTCACTGAAGCTTTCTTT.

V gene TRBV5-1 combines with J gene TRBJ2-5; 7 positions agree with TRBD2. Germline V gene lookup returns CDR1 SGHRS and CDR2 YFSETQ. The CDR3 has 14 residues. The trim removed 4 bases at V and 3 bases at J, leaving 6 bases unmatched. Here the CDR3 reads CASSRSGAEETQYF. CDR3 nucleotides: TGCGCCAGCAGCCGCAGCGGGGCGGAAGAGACCCAGTACTTC. Full variable domain (rest looked up from reference TRBV5-1 and TRBJ2-5): KAGVTQTPRYLIKTRGQQVTLSCSPISGHRSVSWYQQTPGQGLQFLFEYFSETQRNKGNFPGRFSGRQFSNSRSEMNVSTLELGDSALYLCASSRSGAEETQYFGPGTRLLVL.

This chain joins TRBV7-8 and TRBJ2-2, with D perhaps TRBD2 (6 bases). Per germline, CDR1 SGHVS and CDR2 FQNEAQ. This CDR3 contains 15 residues. Trimming removed 4 bases from V and 6 bases from J, with 15 bases in between. The CDR3, as DNA: TGTGCCAGCAGCTCTCGGGAGTTGGTAGCCGGGGAGCTGTTTTTT. Protein sequence: CASSSRELVAGELFF.

This chain uses TRBV7-2 with TRBJ2-1; possible D gene TRBD2, 6 bases. Germline-derived CDR1 and CDR2 are SGHTA and FQGNSA. Trimming took 6 bases from V and 9 from J, leaving 15 bases between them. The CDR3 consists of 13 residues. The CDR3 coding sequence is TGTGCCAGCAGTCCGACTAGTTACGGTGAGCAGTTCTTC. This codes for CASSPTSYGEQFF.

V usage is TRBV5-1 and J usage is TRBJ1-1; the D gene is possibly TRBD1 (5 bases). V dropped 0 bases and J dropped 4 bases, with 10 bases sitting between them. Germline V lookup: CDR1 SGHRS, CDR2 YFSETQ. The CDR3 spans 14 residues. This chain's CDR3 is CASSLGGGPTEAFF. DNA of the CDR3: TGCGCCAGCAGCTTGGGGGGGGGTCCCACTGAAGCTTTCTTT.

This clone has more than one count but fewer than ten. The chain couples TRBV2 to TRBJ1-6; 8 nucleotides align to TRBD1. Losses at the gene ends were 5 bases for V and 16 bases for J; bases not matched to a gene: 7. This CDR3 comprises 12 residues. The germline V gene encodes CDR1 SNHLY and CDR2 FYNNEI. In DNA, the CDR3 is TGTGCCAGCAGTCGACCCGGGACAGGTCTCCACTTT. This encodes CASSRPGTGLHF.

This clone came up a few times. The rearrangement links TRBV6-5 to TRBJ1-4, with D tentatively TRBD1 (6 bases). The CDR3 runs 15 residues. Trimming cost V 0 bases and J 6 bases, with 11 bases left between them. CDR1 MNHEY and CDR2 SVGAGI come from the germline V gene. CDR3 sequence: CASSYSGGGHEKLFF. The CDR3 region has the DNA TGTGCCAGCAGTTACTCGGGCGGGGGCCATGAAAAACTGTTTTTT.

The CDR3 DNA follows: TGTGCCAGCAGCCAAGAAGTGGAGCCAGTAGCTGGAAACACCATATATTTT. This gives the protein CASSQEVEPVAGNTIYF. The chain combines TRBV4-2 with TRBJ1-3, with D uncertain. The V and J ends lost 0 bases and 2 bases respectively, with 14 bases between them. In germline, CDR1 is LGHNA, CDR2 YNFKEQ. The CDR3 is 17 amino acids.

The CDR3 spells CASSHRTSGGIYEQYF. The CDR3 DNA sequence: TGCGCCAGCAGCCATCGTACTAGCGGGGGGATCTACGAGCAGTACTTC. This chain links TRBV4-1 with TRBJ2-7; TRBD2 aligns across 12 bases. Germline assignment: CDR1 MGHRA and CDR2 YSYEKL. J lost 3 bases, V lost 3 bases, and 6 bases had no gene match. This CDR3 has 16 residues.

This clone has only one observation. This chain links TRBV9 with TRBJ1-2; D unresolved. The germline V gene encodes CDR1 SGDLS and CDR2 YYNGEE. The length of the CDR3 is 12 residues. V lost 0 bases, J lost 13 bases, and 13 bases lay in between. CDR3 nucleotide sequence: TGTGCCAGCAGCGTAGACTGGACTTCGCTCACCTTC. It is translated as CASSVDWTSLTF.

The genes are TRBV6-5 and TRBJ2-7; tentatively, D is TRBD1 (6 bases). Germline CDR1 reads MNHEY; CDR2 reads SVGAGI. The CDR3 has 12 amino acids. Trimming took off 6 bases at V and 9 bases at J, with 15 bases between the two ends. Here the CDR3 DNA reads TGTGCCAGCAGGAACCCAGGGGTGGGGCAGTACTTC. Translation: CASRNPGVGQYF.

The chain employs TRBV11-1 and TRBJ2-2, with D tentatively TRBD1 (6 bases). CDR1 SGHAT and CDR2 FQDESV come from the germline V gene (reference sequence). The V end was cut by 5 bases, the J end by 4 bases, with 17 bases between. CDR3 size: 16 residues. This chain's CDR3 is CASSRLRGRGTGELFF. CDR3 sequence (DNA): TGTGCCAGCAGCCGCCTCAGGGGCCGGGGCACCGGGGAGCTGTTTTTT.

The chain recombines TRBV28 with TRBJ2-3; 9 positions agree with TRBD1. This CDR3 has 12 amino acids. The V segment lost 4 bases and the J segment 9 bases; nucleotides outside the gene matches: 2. CDR1 is MDHEN, CDR2 SYDVKM, per germline. The CDR3 spells CASSSQGATQYF. CDR3 bases: TGTGCCAGCAGTTCACAGGGGGCGACGCAGTATTTT.

This clone has only one observation. The chain carries TRBV27 and TRBJ2-1, with 10 nucleotides matching TRBD2. The V gene's germline CDR1 is MNHEY and CDR2 SMNVEV (reference sequence). Trimming at V came to 5 bases and at J to 3 bases, leaving 4 bases not matched to a gene. The CDR3 runs to 15 residues. The CDR3 nucleotides read TGTGCCAGCAGTACTCCTAGCGGGGGCTACAATGAGCAGTTCTTC. Its protein product is CASSTPSGGYNEQFF.

The chain joins TRBV19 to TRBJ1-4; D perhaps matches TRBD1 (6 bases). This CDR3 is built from 14 residues. Trimming removed 4 bases at V and 5 bases at J, with 11 bases between. The germline gives CDR1 LNHDA, CDR2 SQIVND (reference sequence). The CDR3 sequence: CASSTTGWNEKLFF. For the CDR3, the DNA is TGTGCCAGTAGTACGACAGGCTGGAATGAAAAACTGTTTTTT.

This clone was detected a few times. The chain is built from TRBV5-6 and TRBJ1-2; D unclear. The CDR3 is 15 residues long. From germline, CDR1 is SGHDT and CDR2 YYEEEE. V lost 4 bases, J lost 4 bases, and 17 bases lay in between. CDR3 coding DNA: TGTGCCAGCAGCGTGGTACCGAACTCCCGCTATGGCTACACCTTC. This translates into CASSVVPNSRYGYTF.

The chain carries TRBV12-5 and TRBJ2-1, with TRBD2 identical over 9 bases. The CDR3 loop spans 17 amino acids. Germline loops: CDR1 LGHNT, CDR2 FRNRAP. V trimming: 1 base; J trimming: 2 bases; junction bases outside the gene matches: 6. The CDR3 DNA reads TGTGCTAGTGGTTTGGGCCGCGGGGGGGCCCCCTACAATGAGCAGTTCTTC. It is translated as CASGLGRGGAPYNEQFF.